This is a list of T cell receptor beta chains from one sample in a study of identical twins. TCRdb re-called the 5' RACE reads with MiXCR, one entry per CDR3 protein. The table has 350,000 or so distinct CDR3 sequences, about 9% seen once; the top ten hold over 7%. The sequenced material came from naive T cells sorted from blood. The origin of the receptors is a woman between 45 and 60 years old in good health. The CDR3 runs from the conserved cysteine through the conserved F or W. The order of the fields is clone size, J gene, D gene, V gene, CDR3 DNA, CDR3 protein. The D gene is left open where the match is weak. Clone size is given for some rows only: seen once, a few or many times, or a class if the clone is expanded.

.,TRBJ2-7,.,TRBV6-5,TGTGCCAGCAGTTATGAGGCGGGAACGTCCTACGAGCAGTACTTC,CASSYEAGTSYEQYF
.,TRBJ2-5,.,TRBV11-3,TGTGCCAGCAGCCCCGGAGCCGGGGACCAAGAGACCCAGTACTTC,CASSPGAGDQETQYF
.,TRBJ1-3,.,TRBV6-5,TGTGCCAGCCAAGATTCCGGTGGAAACACCATATATTTT,CASQDSGGNTIYF
many,TRBJ2-3,TRBD2,TRBV20-1,TGCAGTGCTTGCGGACTAGCGGGAAACACAGATACGCAGTATTTT,CSACGLAGNTDTQYF
few,TRBJ2-2,.,TRBV10-3,TGTGCCATCAGGAGTCCGGGACTTTCGAACACCGGGGAGCTGTTTTTT,CAIRSPGLSNTGELFF
few,TRBJ1-1,.,TRBV4-1,TGCGCCAGCAGCCAAGAGGGGGGCGCGCACACTGAAGCTTTCTTT,CASSQEGGAHTEAFF
.,TRBJ2-7,TRBD1,TRBV7-9,TGTGCCAGCAGCTGGGGACAGGGGGTCGACGAGCAGTACTTC,CASSWGQGVDEQYF
few,TRBJ2-1,.,TRBV6-5,TGTGCCGCCAGTCGTTCGCCCTACAATGAGCAGTTCTTC,CAASRSPYNEQFF
.,TRBJ2-2,TRBD2,TRBV27,TGTGCCAGCAGTGCAAGGGACACGACTAGCGGGACCTCCGCCGGGGAGCTGTTTTTT,CASSARDTTSGTSAGELFF
.,TRBJ2-3,.,TRBV27,TGTGCCAGCAGTCCCGAAAAATTCGGAGATACGCAGTATTTT,CASSPEKFGDTQYF
.,TRBJ1-2,.,TRBV29-1,TGCAGCGCCGGCAGTGGGGCGAAAGGCTACACCTTC,CSAGSGAKGYTF
many,TRBJ2-1,TRBD2,TRBV12-3/TRBV12-4,TGTGCCAGCAGTTTAAGGGCTAGCGGACCTGAGTTCTTC,CASSLRASGPEFF
.,TRBJ2-7,TRBD1,TRBV14,TGTGCCAGCAGCCACCTGGGACAGGGGGGATCCGAGCAGTACTTC,CASSHLGQGGSEQYF
.,TRBJ2-6,.,TRBV15,TGTGCCACCAGCAGAGCCCGGGGACCGGGTCGAACTGGGGCCAACGTCCTGACTTTC,CATSRARGPGRTGANVLTF
.,TRBJ2-1,TRBD1,TRBV5-4,TGTGCCAGCACCTCCTGGGGGACAGGGGGCTATGAGCAGTTCTTC,CASTSWGTGGYEQFF
many,TRBJ2-5,.,TRBV6-5,TGTGCCAGCAGTTATCGGGAGACCCAGTACTTC,CASSYRETQYF
.,TRBJ2-7,.,TRBV20-1,TGCAGTGCTAGAGATGGGGCCCGACTTAACTTC,CSARDGARLNF
few,TRBJ2-7,.,TRBV5-6,TGTGCCAGCAGCACTACCCGGGCCGGGACCTACGAGCAGTACTTC,CASSTTRAGTYEQYF
.,TRBJ2-3,.,TRBV6-1,TGTGCCAGCAGTCCCCTACGGGCAGGGGACCCGAGGATGCAGTATTTT,CASSPLRAGDPRMQYF
many,TRBJ2-7,.,TRBV10-3,TGTGCCATCAGGGGGGCAGGTGATCCGTACGAGCAGTACTTC,CAIRGAGDPYEQYF
.,TRBJ2-5,.,TRBV29-1,TGCAGCGTGGTCGAGACACAGCAAGAGACCCAGTACTTC,CSVVETQQETQYF
many,TRBJ2-3,TRBD1,TRBV6-2/TRBV6-3,TGTGCCAGCAGTGACACAGGGGCCACAGATACGCAGTATTTT,CASSDTGATDTQYF
few,TRBJ1-5,.,TRBV5-1,TGCGCCAGCAGCTTGGTAGGTGGGAACAATCAGCCCCAGCATTTT,CASSLVGGNNQPQHF
.,TRBJ2-7,.,TRBV13,TGTGCCAGCAGCTTGGGCAGCTCGCGCGACGAGCAGTACTTC,CASSLGSSRDEQYF
many,TRBJ2-1,TRBD2,TRBV20-1,TGCAGTGCTAGTCGACTAGCGGGATTTAACGAGCAGTTCTTC,CSASRLAGFNEQFF
few,TRBJ1-5,TRBD1,TRBV2,TGTGCCAGCAACAACCGACAGGGTAATCAGCCCCAGCATTTT,CASNNRQGNQPQHF
many,TRBJ2-2,.,TRBV24-1,TGTGCCACCGGAGGGTCCGGGTTAAACACCGGGGAGCTGTTTTTT,CATGGSGLNTGELFF
.,TRBJ2-3,.,TRBV5-1,TGCGCCAGCAGCTCTGCCCCTCAGATCAGCACAGATACGCAGTATTTT,CASSSAPQISTDTQYF
few,TRBJ2-1,.,TRBV5-1,TGCGCCAGCAGCCCGAATGGCCTAGCGAATTCAGACAATGAGCAGTTCTTC,CASSPNGLANSDNEQFF
.,TRBJ2-5,TRBD2,TRBV18,TGTGCCAGCTCACCACTAGCGGGAGATGGGGAGACCCAGTACTTC,CASSPLAGDGETQYF
once,TRBJ2-7,.,TRBV11-2,TGTGCCAGCAGCTTTTCACGGGGATCCTACGAGCAGTACTTC,CASSFSRGSYEQYF